One sample yielded the 17 T cell receptor beta chains listed below, sequenced in a study of T-cell memory formation after mild COVID-19. TCRdb re-analysed the 5' RACE reads in MiXCR, keeping a single row per CDR3 protein. The table records 190,000 or so distinct CDR3 sequences, around 30% of them present only once. Material for sequencing was PBMCs or a T cell subset sorted from them (not recorded which). These receptors originate from an adult woman who had mild COVID-19 (a few samples of this study predate the infection). Cell type and time point are not known.

The chain recombines TRBV5-1 with TRBJ1-3; D not certain. Germline-derived CDR1 and CDR2 are SGHRS and YFSETQ. The length of the CDR3 is 17 residues. Trimming left V 0 bases short and J 0 bases short, with 13 bases between. The CDR3 protein is CASSLEFGPASGNTIYF. CDR3 nucleotides: TGCGCCAGCAGCTTGGAGTTCGGTCCGGCCTCTGGAAACACCATATATTTT.

The J gene is TRBJ2-1, the V gene TRBV20-1, with TRBD1 matching over 10 bases. V lost 5 bases and J lost 3; bases outside the gene matches: 10. The length of the CDR3 is 16 residues. Germline V gene lookup returns CDR1 DFQATT and CDR2 SNEGSKA (reference sequence). The CDR3 region has the DNA TGCAGTGCTTCCAGTACCGGGACAGGGGTCTACAATGAGCAGTTCTTC. Translation gives CSASSTGTGVYNEQFF.

This clonotype has only a few counts. This rearrangement joins TRBV3-1 to TRBJ1-1; no reliable D call. CDR1 and CDR2 (germline): LGHDT, YNNKEL (reference sequence). The CDR3 loop spans 14 amino acids. V lost 1 base and J lost 0, with 6 bases in between. The CDR3: CASSQGELNTEAFF. The CDR3 DNA sequence: TGTGCCAGCAGCCAAGGGGAACTGAACACTGAAGCTTTCTTT.

J is TRBJ2-1 and V is TRBV7-8; 8 nucleotides match TRBD2. CDR1 and CDR2 from the germline V gene are SGHVS and FQNEAQ. The V gene end was trimmed by 1 base and the J gene end by 1 base; junction bases not matched to a gene: 3. The CDR3 totals 16 residues. The CDR3 sequence is CASSLDRGGSYNEQFF. The CDR3 DNA reads TGTGCCAGCAGCTTAGATCGCGGGGGGTCCTACAATGAGCAGTTCTTC.

V gene TRBV6-5 combines with J gene TRBJ1-4; TRBD1 might be the D (5 bases). The germline V gene has CDR1 MNHEY and CDR2 SVGAGI. V was shortened by 5 bases and J by 4 bases, with 11 bases between the two germline ends. The CDR3 length is 14 residues. The CDR3 DNA is TGTGCCAGCAGTCCGCCCGACAGTAATGAAAAACTGTTTTTT. Translation: CASSPPDSNEKLFF.

Worth noting for this clonotype: Germline is not matched at one junction end, which may reflect a read error. The chain recombines TRBV12-3 or TRBV12-4 with TRBJ2-4; maybe TRBD2 (5 bases). This CDR3 contains 13 residues. The CDR3 here is CASSNSLDSPVFF. The CDR3 DNA follows: TGTGCCAGCAGCAACTCCTTGGACTCCCCGGTTTTCTTC.

This clonotype has a handful of counts. The J gene is TRBJ2-4, the V gene TRBV27, with 7 bases aligning to TRBD1. The CDR3 has 13 residues. Germline V CDR1 and CDR2: MNHEY, SMNVEV (reference sequence). Trimming at V came to 6 bases and at J to 7 bases, leaving 6 bases not matched to a gene. CDR3 in amino acids: CASRERGLNIQYF. DNA of the CDR3: TGTGCCAGCAGGGAGAGGGGGCTGAACATTCAGTACTTC.

The chain couples TRBV12-3 or TRBV12-4 to TRBJ2-1; the D is unclear. With 7 bases removed from V and 4 bases from J, the gap between germline ends came to 11 bases. CDR3 length equals 13 residues. CDR3 DNA sequence: TGTGCCAGCACCCTGACCCTTTACAATGAGCAGTTCTTC. Its protein is CASTLTLYNEQFF.

There are a few counts of this clonotype. The chain couples TRBV5-1 to TRBJ2-3; no clear D. Germline CDR1 and CDR2: SGHRS and YFSETQ. The V gene lost 0 bases and the J gene lost 3 bases, with 11 bases spanning the gap. The CDR3 covers 15 residues. The DNA of the CDR3 is TGCGCCAGCAGCTTGGTCGATTATCGGACAGATACGCAGTATTTT. It codes for CASSLVDYRTDTQYF.

At least ten counts were recorded for this clonotype. This sequence joins TRBV30 and TRBJ2-2, with 7 bases that match TRBD1. The J segment lost 4 bases and the V segment lost 2 bases, leaving 4 bases of the junction unmatched. The CDR3 length is 14 residues. Germline values: CDR1 GTSNPN, CDR2 SVGIG (reference sequence). This CDR3 reads CAWSWGQPTGELFF. CDR3 nucleotides: TGTGCCTGGAGTTGGGGACAGCCCACCGGGGAGCTGTTTTTT.

This clonotype was recorded a few times. The V and J genes are TRBV14 and TRBJ1-1; D gene unclear. The CDR3 loop spans 14 amino acids. Germline CDR1 is SGHDN and CDR2 is FVKESK. V gave up 1 base and J gave up 4 bases, with 10 bases separating them. The CDR3 coding sequence is TGTGCCAGCAGCCAAGTATGGGCGGGCACTGAAGCTTTCTTT. Protein product: CASSQVWAGTEAFF.

In its sample, this clonotype was seen a few times. The chain has TRBV20-1 and TRBJ2-7; 8 bases are shared with TRBD2. The CDR3 runs to 14 residues. CDR1 is DFQATT and CDR2 is SNEGSKA in the germline V gene (reference sequence). V gave up 0 bases and J gave up 4 bases; unmatched junction bases: 5. The CDR3 DNA follows: TGCAGTGCTAGAGATCAGCGGGAGCCATACGAGCAGTACTTC. Its protein product is CSARDQREPYEQYF.

The chain has TRBV6-1 and TRBJ2-7, with no clear D. The germline V gene encodes CDR1 MNHNS and CDR2 SASEGT. Trimming removed 3 bases at V and 2 bases at J, with 8 bases between. The CDR3 extends over 13 amino acids. CDR3 region: CASSDYGAYEQYF. CDR3 nucleotide sequence: TGTGCCAGCAGTGATTACGGAGCCTACGAGCAGTACTTC.

The rearrangement joins TRBV4-1 to TRBJ2-6; weak D call: TRBD1 (6 bases). Trimming shortened V by 3 bases and J by 3 bases, and 15 bases separated the two germline ends. From germline, CDR1 is MGHRA and CDR2 YSYEKL. This CDR3 is built from 17 residues. The CDR3 sequence: CASSQILGGDGANVLTF. The CDR3 nucleotides are TGCGCCAGCAGCCAGATTTTAGGGGGAGATGGGGCCAACGTCCTGACTTTC.

This clonotype was picked up a small number of times. The gene calls are TRBV7-9 and TRBJ1-5; no reliable D call. This CDR3 spans 15 amino acids. V was pared by 2 bases and J by 0 bases, with 8 bases between. Germline V gives CDR1 SEHNR, CDR2 FQNEAQ (reference sequence). The CDR3 nucleotides read TGTGCCAGCAGCTTATTCGGTGATAGCAATCAGCCCCAGCATTTT. Translating gives CASSLFGDSNQPQHF.

This clonotype occurred many times. An end of the junction does not agree with germline; a read error may underlie this. This sequence joins TRBV12-3 or TRBV12-4 and TRBJ1-1; maybe TRBD1 (5 bases). The CDR3 has 13 amino acids. The CDR3 DNA follows: TGTGCCAGCAGCTTAGGGGTGAACACTGAAGCTTTCTTT. It encodes CASSLGVNTEAFF.

The gene calls are TRBV5-1 and TRBJ2-6; D remains unclear. Looked up from germline, CDR1 is SGHRS and CDR2 is YFSETQ. The CDR3 extends over 15 amino acids. Trimming took off 1 base at V and 0 bases at J, with 5 bases between the two ends. For the CDR3, the DNA is TGCGCCAGCAGCTTGTCGGACTCTGGGGCCAACGTCCTGACTTTC. This codes for CASSLSDSGANVLTF.